What follows describes a single T cell receptor beta chain. Its antigen is unidentified. This record comes from a study of cytomegalovirus exposure and HLA in healthy donors. Study in general: Approximately 190 million T cells yielded 100 million to 130 million unique TCR beta sequences, as an earlier analysis found.

The CDR3 runs 13 residues. Germline CDR1 reads SGHTA; CDR2 reads FQGTGA. Trimming shortened V by 5 bases and J by 6 bases, and 11 bases separated the two germline ends. The PCR was carried out with 60 Vbeta primers and 13 Jbeta primers. The table came from immunoSEQ multiplex PCR; TCRdb's copy has only in-frame clones and leaves some out. The data show 120,000 to 150,000 clones, with roughly three quarters seen just once and around 7.1% held by the top ten. General study points: Cytomegalovirus-associated TCR beta chains were listed, numbering 150 to 200. Across donors, sequencing depth was assumed by presence/absence analyses to be roughly uniform. Later analysis identified a missense DCLRE1C variant that was linked to TCR beta V- and J-gene trimming.

The sample consisted of PBMCs. The TCR sequence derives from a woman in her 40s in good health and CMV-seropositive. The V and J genes are TRBV7-3 and TRBJ2-1, with a possible D match to TRBD1 (6 bases). In DNA, the CDR3 is TGTGCCAGCAGCCAGATGACAGGCAATGAGCAGTTCTTC. It is translated as CASSQMTGNEQFF.